The 23 T cell receptor beta chains in this list originate from one sample, sequenced in a study of CD8 T cells in ankylosing spondylitis. In TCRdb, the 5' RACE reads were re-called with MiXCR into one record per CDR3 protein. The data hold roughly 260,000 distinct CDR3 sequences, with around 18% observed a single time. Sequences were obtained from blood, either unsorted or a sorted T cell fraction (not recorded which). These receptors came from a male donor with ankylosing spondylitis or in good health (not recorded which).

V gene TRBV24-1 combines with J gene TRBJ2-1; 13 nucleotides line up with TRBD2. The CDR3 runs to 16 residues. The germline V gene has CDR1 KGHDR and CDR2 SFDVKD. V gave up 5 bases and J gave up 0 bases; unmatched junction bases: 0. The CDR3 protein is CATSGTSGSSYNEQFF. CDR3 in DNA: TGTGCCACCAGTGGGACTAGCGGGAGCTCCTACAATGAGCAGTTCTTC.

This clonotype was seen more than once but under ten times. This chain joins TRBV20-1 and TRBJ1-5; D call uncertain. The CDR3 sequence is 15 residues long. Trimming removed 5 bases at V and 2 bases at J, with 16 bases between. The V gene's germline CDR1 is DFQATT and CDR2 SNEGSKA (reference sequence). This chain's CDR3 is CSAPTIRGGNQPQHF. CDR3 DNA: TGCAGTGCTCCAACCATACGGGGTGGCAATCAGCCCCAGCATTTT.

The rearrangement joins TRBV10-3 to TRBJ2-1, with TRBD1 matching 7 bases. Germline-derived CDR1 and CDR2 are ENHRY and SYGVKD. This CDR3 contains 11 residues. V dropped 5 bases and J dropped 10; count of bases not matched to a gene: 2. The CDR3, as DNA: TGTGCCATCAGTACGGACAGGGAGCAGTTCTTC. It codes for CAISTDREQFF.

The chain has TRBV7-9 and TRBJ2-3; TRBD2 matches at 10 bases. The junction had 12 bases not matched to a gene; V was cut back by 7 bases and J by 8 bases. Germline CDR1 and CDR2: SEHNR and FQNEAQ (reference sequence). The CDR3 contains 15 residues. CDR3 DNA: TGTGCCAGCAATTCCCCTAGCGGGAGTATGGGTACGCAGTATTTT. Translated: CASNSPSGSMGTQYF.

This clonotype appeared a few times. The chain joins TRBV3-1 to TRBJ2-2; D possibly uses TRBD1 or TRBD2 (6 bases each). The CDR3 has 16 amino acids. V dropped 1 base and J dropped 4 bases, with 13 bases sitting between them. In germline, CDR1 is LGHDT, CDR2 YNNKEL (reference sequence). The chain's CDR3 is CASSQVTKGGTGELFF. DNA for the CDR3: TGTGCCAGCAGCCAAGTGACAAAGGGGGGCACCGGGGAGCTGTTTTTT.

A few counts support this clonotype. The CDR3 coding sequence is TGCAGCGTTGAAGGCCCTAGCGGCGATGAGCAGTTCTTC. Amino acid sequence: CSVEGPSGDEQFF. V is TRBV29-1 and J is TRBJ2-1; 7 bases match TRBD2. The CDR3 has 13 amino acids. The trim removed 1 base at V and 8 bases at J, leaving 5 bases unmatched. Germline V gene sequence: CDR1 SQVTM, CDR2 ANQGSEA.

This clonotype was observed a handful of times. The chain combines TRBV25-1 with TRBJ1-2, with D unresolved. The V and J ends lost 9 bases and 8 bases respectively, with 16 bases between them. The CDR3 is 12 amino acids. The germline V gene has CDR1 MGHDK and CDR2 SYGVNS. This CDR3 is CASHEGLRGYTF. In DNA form, the CDR3 reads TGTGCCAGTCATGAAGGACTCCGCGGCTACACCTTC.

This rearrangement joins TRBV3-1 to TRBJ2-1; 13 bases are a match to TRBD2. The CDR3 has 16 amino acids. Trimming took 4 bases from V and 8 from J; bases not matched to a gene: 8. CDR1 and CDR2 (germline): LGHDT, YNNKEL (reference sequence). CDR3 protein: CASSPTSGRAIYEQFF. In DNA, the CDR3 is TGTGCCAGCAGCCCAACTAGCGGGAGGGCCATCTATGAGCAGTTCTTC.

The V gene is TRBV27, the J gene TRBJ2-1; D is undetermined. This CDR3 has 12 amino acids. Trimming pared 5 bases from V and 10 bases from J, leaving 12 bases between. Germline V gives CDR1 MNHEY, CDR2 SMNVEV (reference sequence). The CDR3 sequence is CASSPRAPEQFF. The CDR3 bases are TGTGCCAGCAGTCCCCGGGCCCCGGAGCAGTTCTTC.

A few counts support this clonotype. The chain joins TRBV27 to TRBJ2-7, with a tentative D call TRBD1 (5 bases). The germline gives CDR1 MNHEY, CDR2 SMNVEV (reference sequence). This CDR3 has 14 residues. Between the trimmed V and J ends, which lost 8 bases and 1 base, there was a span of 15 bases. CDR3 residues: CASRPQGGSYEQYV. The CDR3 DNA reads TGTGCCAGCCGGCCTCAGGGTGGATCCTACGAGCAGTACGTC.

This sequence joins TRBV4-1 and TRBJ2-3; 12 nucleotides match TRBD2. Trimming removed 1 base from V and 2 bases from J; junction bases left unmatched: 4. Germline-derived CDR1 and CDR2 are MGHRA and YSYEKL. This CDR3 spans 17 amino acids. DNA of the CDR3: TGCGCCAGCAGCCAAGGGGCTAGCGGGAGGGTCACAGATACGCAGTATTTT. Translating it yields CASSQGASGRVTDTQYF.

V usage is TRBV3-1 and J usage is TRBJ2-1; TRBD2 matches 10 bases. J gave up 1 base and V 4 bases, and 10 bases lay outside the gene matches. This CDR3 is 18 amino acids long. Germline lookup yields CDR1 LGHDT and CDR2 YNNKEL (reference sequence). CDR3: CASSPSASGSSSYNEQFF. Here the CDR3 DNA reads TGTGCCAGCAGCCCCTCGGCTAGCGGGAGTTCATCCTACAATGAGCAGTTCTTC.

The J gene is TRBJ2-5, the V gene TRBV7-6; 9 bases agree with TRBD2. This CDR3 has 14 residues. Germline assignment: CDR1 SGHVS and CDR2 FNYEAQ. V shed 4 bases and J 5 bases; nucleotides not matched to a gene: 5. The CDR3 here is CASSSGLARETQYF. As DNA, the CDR3 is TGTGCCAGCAGCTCCGGACTAGCGAGGGAGACCCAGTACTTC.

This clonotype was seen more than once but under ten times. The rearrangement uses TRBV27 and TRBJ2-3; tentatively, D is TRBD2 (5 bases). Germline CDR1 and CDR2: MNHEY and SMNVEV (reference sequence). Trimming pared 0 bases from V and 6 bases from J, leaving 10 bases between. This CDR3 is built from 14 residues. The CDR3 DNA follows: TGTGCCAGCAGTTTATCGAAGGCTAGCGATACGCAGTATTTT. It codes for CASSLSKASDTQYF.

This rearrangement joins TRBV9 to TRBJ1-6; TRBD1 might be the D (6 bases). The germline V gene encodes CDR1 SGDLS and CDR2 YYNGEE. The CDR3 covers 15 residues. V dropped 5 bases and J dropped 7 bases, with 16 bases sitting between them. The CDR3: CASSTGGQTNSPLHF. The CDR3 bases are TGTGCCAGCAGTACTGGTGGACAGACAAATTCACCCCTCCACTTT.

This clonotype showed up many times. This chain joins TRBV12-3 or TRBV12-4 and TRBJ1-1; D is undetermined. Between the trimmed V and J ends, which lost 4 bases and 11 bases, there was a span of 14 bases. The CDR3 is 12 residues long. This CDR3 reads CASSYGSAWAFF. Here the CDR3 DNA reads TGTGCCAGCAGTTACGGTTCGGCGTGGGCTTTCTTT.

The DNA of the CDR3 is TGCGCCAGCAGCTTGTTCCCGGCAGGGACTAGCACAGATACGCAGTATTTT. Protein: CASSLFPAGTSTDTQYF. The chain is built from TRBV5-1 and TRBJ2-3; D possibly corresponds to TRBD2 (6 bases). Germline V gene data show CDR1 as SGHRS and CDR2 as YFSETQ. The CDR3 extends over 17 amino acids. With 1 base removed from V and 0 bases from J, the gap between germline ends came to 15 bases.

The V call is TRBV20-1, the J call TRBJ1-2; 7 positions agree with TRBD1. This CDR3 comprises 13 residues. J was trimmed by 1 base and V by 6 bases; bases with no gene match: 5. Germline V lookup: CDR1 DFQATT, CDR2 SNEGSKA (reference sequence). CDR3 in amino acids: CSAPGQSNYGYTF. CDR3 in DNA: TGCAGTGCCCCGGGACAGAGTAACTATGGCTACACCTTC.

This clonotype was observed many times. The chain employs TRBV29-1 and TRBJ1-1; D gene ambiguous. This CDR3 region has 11 residues. Looked up from germline, CDR1 is SQVTM and CDR2 is ANQGSEA. V lost 4 bases and J lost 7, with 10 bases in between. CDR3 nucleotides: TGCAGCGTTGCCGGCGATGGTGAAGCTTTCTTT. This gives the protein CSVAGDGEAFF.

V and J are TRBV5-6 and TRBJ2-5; 7 positions match TRBD1. Germline V gene lookup returns CDR1 SGHDT and CDR2 YYEEEE. The CDR3 has 14 residues. V lost 7 bases to trimming and J lost 5 bases; unmatched junction nucleotides: 11. The CDR3 DNA follows: TGTGCCAGCGCCCTTGGGGCGACAGGGGAGACCCAGTACTTC. It encodes CASALGATGETQYF.

This clonotype was found many times. The chain employs TRBV20-1 and TRBJ2-3, with 12 nucleotides matching TRBD2. V lost 6 bases, J lost 3 bases, and 16 bases stayed unmatched. This CDR3 has 18 residues. Germline V gene data show CDR1 as DFQATT and CDR2 as SNEGSKA (reference sequence). The chain's CDR3 is CSAHSGESLAGGTDTQYF. The CDR3, as DNA: TGCAGTGCGCACTCGGGGGAATCCCTAGCGGGAGGGACAGATACGCAGTATTTT.

This clonotype has a handful of counts. This chain connects TRBV9 to TRBJ2-1; TRBD1 matches at 7 bases. The CDR3 has 14 amino acids. Germline lookup yields CDR1 SGDLS and CDR2 YYNGEE. V shed 4 bases, J shed 4 bases, and the junction held 5 bases outside the gene matches. The CDR3 reads CASSPGQSYNEQFF. The CDR3 DNA follows: TGTGCCAGCAGCCCGGGACAGAGTTACAATGAGCAGTTCTTC.

This clonotype was detected only once. The chain carries TRBV20-1 and TRBJ2-3, with 8 nucleotides matching TRBD2. After removal of 0 bases from V and 2 bases from J, the junction contained 4 bases not matched to a gene. The CDR3 length is 15 residues. Germline values: CDR1 DFQATT, CDR2 SNEGSKA (reference sequence). CDR3 nucleotide sequence: TGCAGTGCTAGAGATGTGCGGGGGGTCACAGATACGCAGTATTTT. Translated: CSARDVRGVTDTQYF.